This T cell receptor (beta chain) was sequenced in a study of CD8 T cells in Susac syndrome. In blood CD8+ and CD4+ T cells, TCR beta underwent sequencing. V lost 2 bases and J lost 5; bases outside the gene matches: 3. The germline V gene encodes CDR1 SGHRS and CDR2 YFSETQ. The CDR3 contains 15 residues. RNA totalling roughly 0.5 to 1 ug underwent reverse transcription with random hexamers. TCRdb used MiXCR to reprocess the immunoSEQ multiplex PCR reads, holding one entry per CDR3 protein. There are some 120,000 distinct CDR3 sequences in the sample; nearly 95% occur only once, and more than 0.095% lies in the top ten.

Sequencing was done on a sample of CD4+ T cells from PBMCs. The sequence came from a human donor in good health. This chain links TRBV5-1 with TRBJ2-1, with 11 bases matching TRBD2. The CDR3 here is CASSLLAGVNNEQFF. The DNA of the CDR3 is TGCGCCAGCAGCTTACTAGCGGGAGTCAACAATGAGCAGTTCTTC. The full variable domain, in which reference TRBV5-1 and TRBJ2-1 provide the parts outside the CDR3, is KAGVTQTPRYLIKTRGQQVTLSCSPISGHRSVSWYQQTPGQGLQFLFEYFSETQRNKGNFPGRFSGRQFSNSRSEMNVSTLELGDSALYLCASSLLAGVNNEQFFGPGTRLTVL.